These 31 T cell receptor delta chains were sequenced from one sample in a study of γδ T cells in repeated Plasmodium falciparum infection. TCRdb fed the multiplex PCR reads to CATT. The top ten hold 7.5% to 10% of the sample, which has 75,000 to 95,000 delta-chain clones, approximately 0.96% seen once. Vgamma9/Vdelta2+ and Vdelta2-negative gammadelta T cells were flow-sorted from PBMC for bulk sequencing. Sequencing was carried out using gamma-delta T cells from blood. Source of these receptors: a pool of human donors (malaria-infected and uninfected, not separated).

This clone was seen a few times. A far larger clone differs by one base, so this is likely a read error. Other DNA sequences of this sample code for an identical CDR3. This chain joins TRDV1 and TRDJ1; 10 nucleotides line up with TRDD3. TCRdb does not report a J gene; here it was assigned by matching the DNA to germline references. Germline V gene data show CDR1 as TSWWSYY and CDR2 as QGS. The CDR3 consists of 18 residues. The CDR3 coding sequence is TGCGCTCTCCTACCGTCCTACGGGGGATACGGGTACACCGATAAACTCATCTTT. It specifies CALLPSYGGYGYTDKLIF.

Comment on this clone: The TCRdb record carries a much larger clone's protein, which differs from this DNA's translation at residue 4; a read error is the likely cause, and the protein listed here is the DNA translation. V is TRDV2 and J is TRDJ1; 12 bases agree with TRDD3. Looked up from germline, CDR1 is GEAIGNYY and CDR2 is EKD. J lost 4 bases, V lost 7 bases, and 12 bases had no gene match. This CDR3 region has 16 residues. The DNA of the CDR3 is TGTGCCTGGAGATTCTCGTACTGGGGGATACTCGATAAACTCATCTTT. It translates to CAWRFSYWGILDKLIF.

This clone has a handful of counts. The protein in TCRdb stems from a much larger clone and differs at residue 12 from this DNA's translation, likely a read error; here the protein is translated from the DNA. CDR3 amino acids: CACDTVGPTPPPGGPPSYTDKLIF. CDR3 DNA sequence: TGTGCCTGTGACACCGTCGGTCCTACACCACCACCTGGGGGACCCCCCTCGTACACCGATAAACTCATCTTT. The chain couples TRDV2 to TRDJ1, with 8 bases that match TRDD3. No J segment appears in TCRdb, so it was assigned here by matching the sequence to germline. Germline V gene lookup returns CDR1 GEAIGNYY and CDR2 EKD. The CDR3 contains 24 residues. Losses at the gene ends were 0 bases for V and 0 bases for J; bases not matched to a gene: 29.

This clone was counted only a few times. The protein TCRdb lists belongs to a much larger clone and differs from this DNA's translation at residue 11, which points to a read error; the protein shown is made from the DNA. V gene TRDV1 combines with J gene TRDJ1; TRDD3 aligns across 9 bases. The J gene, absent from TCRdb, was called here by matching the DNA to germline. The CDR3 runs to 17 residues. The germline V gene has CDR1 TSWWSYY and CDR2 QGS. Germline trimming cut 4 bases from V and 0 bases from J; bases unmatched to any gene: 9. The CDR3 region has the DNA TGTGCTCTTGGGGGCCTTTACTGGGGGAAGCACACCGATAAACTCATCTTT. It codes for CALGGLYWGKHTDKLIF.

With respect to this clone: The protein TCRdb gives is from a much larger clone and does not agree with this DNA's translation at residue 12, likely a read error; the protein shown here comes from the DNA. The chain couples TRDV3 to TRDJ1; TRDD2 matches 8 bases. No J gene was available from TCRdb, and it was assigned here by a germline match of the DNA. V was clipped by 2 bases and J by 0 bases; unmatched bases: 41. From germline, CDR1 is TVYSNPD and CDR2 GDNSRS (reference sequence). The CDR3 extends over 26 amino acids. The DNA of the CDR3 is TGTGCCTTTGGGGGGAAACCCACCTTCCTAGCTGAGGGAAGTTATTCAGACCCTCCGTACACCGATAAACTCATCTTT. This encodes CAFGGKPTFLAEGSYSDPPYTDKLIF.

This clone was counted many times. It differs at one base from a far larger clone, so likely a read error. The same CDR3 arises from other DNA sequences in this sample as well. J is TRDJ3 and V is TRDV2, with unresolved D. The CDR3 is made up of 17 amino acids. Germline CDR1 reads GEAIGNYY; CDR2 reads EKD. The CDR3 reads CACDTPESSWDTRQMFF. Here the CDR3 DNA reads TGTGCCTGCGACACTCCTGAGAGCTCCTGGGACACCCGACAGATGTTTTTC.

With respect to this clone: This DNA translates differently at residue 17 from the TCRdb protein, which is that of a much larger clone; a read error is likely, and the protein shown is the DNA's own translation. The V gene reported is TRDV2; the J gene is uncalled; the DNA was not used to check the table's D call, TRDD3. CDR3 length: 18 residues. Germline values: CDR1 GEAIGNYY, CDR2 EKD. DNA for the CDR3: TGTGCCTGTGACAAACTGGGGGACGACGCTTTGTACACCGATAAACTCACCTTT. Amino acid sequence: CACDKLGDDALYTDKLTF.

This clone occurred a few times. A read error likely explains this, since a far larger clone differs by one base. Other DNA sequences in this specimen translate into the identical CDR3. The V and J genes are TRDV2 and TRDJ1; D is unresolved. TCRdb records no J gene; here it was assigned by comparing the DNA to germline. V was trimmed by 0 bases and J by 0 bases, leaving 13 bases between them. From germline, CDR1 is GEAIGNYY and CDR2 EKD. The CDR3 loop spans 16 amino acids. The CDR3 DNA is TGTGCCTGTGACACCGTCGGAGACGCATACACCGATAAACTCATCTTT. As protein: CACDTVGDAYTDKLIF.

This clone occurred a few times. The amino acid sequence in TCRdb belongs to a much larger clone and departs from this DNA's translation at residue 8, likely a sequencing read error; the sequence shown is translated from the DNA. The chain joins TRDV3 to TRDJ1, with D perhaps TRDD3 (5 bases). The J gene was not available in TCRdb and was assigned here by matching the DNA to germline segments. The CDR3 has 16 amino acids. The ends were cut back, 5 bases at V and 0 bases at J, with 22 bases in the middle. Germline-derived CDR1 and CDR2 are TVYSNPD and GDNSRS (reference sequence). The CDR3 nucleotides read TGTGCCCCCTTATCCACCGGGGGTACGTACACCGATAAACTCATCTTT. Amino acids: CAPLSTGGTYTDKLIF.

This clone appeared a few times. The protein in TCRdb stems from a much larger clone and differs at residue 5 from this DNA's translation, likely a read error; here the protein is translated from the DNA. This chain uses TRDV1 with TRDJ1; D is uncertain. As TCRdb names no J gene, one was assigned here on the basis of a DNA match to germline. CDR3 size: 15 residues. V was clipped by 9 bases and J by 0 bases, with 17 bases between them. The germline V gene has CDR1 TSWWSYY and CDR2 QGS. The CDR3 sequence is CALWRRVSYTDKLIF. Here the CDR3 DNA reads TGTGCTCTGTGGAGAAGAGTGTCGTACACCGATAAACTCATCTTT.

Concerning this clone itself: This sequence is one base from a far larger clone and is likely a read error. Within the sample, other DNA sequences also encode this same CDR3. The chain links TRDV2 to TRDJ1; 12 bases match TRDD3. As TCRdb names no J gene, one was assigned here on the basis of a DNA match to germline. J was trimmed by 2 bases and V by 0 bases; bases with no gene match: 12. The CDR3 extends over 19 amino acids. Per the germline V gene, CDR1 is GEAIGNYY and CDR2 is EKD. DNA of the CDR3: TGTGCCTGTGACACCGGGATCTGGGGGATACGCGGGTATACCGATAAACTCATCTTT. Translation gives CACDTGIWGIRGYTDKLIF.

About this clone: The protein TCRdb lists belongs to a much larger clone and differs from this DNA's translation at residue 13, which points to a read error; the protein shown is made from the DNA. The J gene is TRDJ1, the V gene TRDV2; TRDD3 matches at 8 bases. TCRdb is silent on the J gene; assignment here came from matching the DNA to germline. V shed 3 bases, J shed 1 base, and the junction held 18 bases outside the gene matches. Germline V gives CDR1 GEAIGNYY, CDR2 EKD. The CDR3 contains 19 residues. CDR3 residues: CACDSDSSGGPVSTDKLIF. For the CDR3, the DNA is TGTGCCTGTGACTCTGACTCTTCTGGGGGACCGGTGTCCACCGATAAACTCATCTTT.

On this clone: The protein TCRdb lists belongs to a much larger clone and differs from this DNA's translation at residue 10, which points to a read error; the protein shown is made from the DNA. The chain is built from TRDV2 and TRDJ1, with TRDD3 as a possible D gene (5 bases). The J gene is absent in TCRdb and was assigned here via DNA matching to germline. CDR1 GEAIGNYY and CDR2 EKD come from the germline V gene. The germline V and J ends were trimmed by 1 base and 2 bases, with 25 bases remaining between them. This CDR3 spans 19 amino acids. The CDR3 DNA reads TGTGCCTGTGACACGATGAGAGTCTGGGAGATAGGAACGACCGATAAACTCATCTTT. It codes for CACDTMRVWEIGTTDKLIF.

This clone has a handful of counts. TCRdb's listed protein matches a much larger clone and diverges from this DNA's translation at residue 21, likely through a read error; the protein shown comes from the DNA. No J gene was called, and the V gene is TRDV1; the table's D call, TRDD3, has no DNA check behind it. Per germline, CDR1 TSWWSYY and CDR2 QGS. CDR3 size: 23 residues. CDR3 bases: TGTGCTCTTGGGGAACTTTCCATTTCCTACCAGGGGGGGTCCATCACCTACACCGATAAACCCATCTTT. This encodes CALGELSISYQGGSITYTDKPIF.

Turning to this clone: A far larger clone is a single base away, which makes a read error likely. This specimen includes other DNA sequences encoding the same CDR3. The rearrangement uses TRDV1 and TRDJ2; 8 nucleotides agree with TRDD3. With V trimmed by 0 bases and J by 9 bases, 12 bases remained unmatched. The germline gives CDR1 TSWWSYY, CDR2 QGS. This CDR3 contains 17 residues. The CDR3 protein is CALGELRRGGYGPQLFF. The CDR3, as DNA: TGTGCTCTTGGGGAACTTCGTCGAGGGGGATATGGGCCACAACTCTTCTTT.

This clone has more than one count but fewer than ten. It differs at one base from a far larger clone, so likely a read error. At the DNA level, this CDR3 is encoded by other sequences in the same sample as well. Written as DNA, the CDR3 is TGTGCTCTTGGGGAACCATGTCAGGAGGGGGATATAGAATCGCCCGATAAACTCATCTTC. Residues: CALGEPCQEGDIESPDKLIF. The J gene has no call, while the V gene is TRDV1; TRDD3 was called by the table and not checked on the DNA. This CDR3 is built from 20 residues. Germline CDR1 reads TSWWSYY; CDR2 reads QGS.

By proportion, this clone is medium-sized. Other DNA sequences within the sample encode an identical CDR3. This sequence joins TRDV2 and TRDJ2; 13 nucleotides match TRDD3. The CDR3 is made up of 19 amino acids. Germline V lookup: CDR1 GEAIGNYY, CDR2 EKD. Unmatched junction bases numbered 6, after V lost 0 bases and J lost 0 bases. Here the CDR3 DNA reads TGTGCCTGTGACACCGTACTGGGGGATACGCGGGCTTTGACAGCACAACTCTTCTTT. Protein product: CACDTVLGDTRALTAQLFF.

Comment on this clone: A read error is the likely source, as a far larger clone sits one nucleotide away. The sample holds other DNA sequences that translate to the same CDR3. The V gene call is TRDV2, and the J gene call is absent; the table gives TRDD3 as D, unverified against the DNA. The V gene's germline CDR1 is GEAIGNYY and CDR2 EKD. The CDR3 sequence is 19 residues long. The CDR3 sequence is CACDTVMGTGGFATDKLIF. For the CDR3, the DNA is TGTGCCTGTGACACCGTCATGGGGACTGGGGGATTCGCCACCGATAAACTCATATTT.

Many counts were recorded for this clone. The same CDR3 arises from other DNA sequences in this sample as well. The rearrangement links TRDV3 to TRDJ1; 10 bases line up with TRDD3. V lost 5 bases and J lost 1; bases outside the gene matches: 16. Germline CDR1 TVYSNPD, CDR2 GDNSRS (reference sequence). CDR3 length: 17 amino acids. CDR3 in DNA: TGTGCCACCATTCCTAGGCTGGGGGATATGGCCACCGATAAACTCATCTTT. Protein: CATIPRLGDMATDKLIF.

About this clone itself: TCRdb's protein for this DNA is that of a much larger clone and differs from the translation at residue 5, likely a read error; the protein shown is the DNA translation. The V call is TRDV1, the J call TRDJ3, with D maybe TRDD3 (6 bases). The ends were cut back, 4 bases at V and 3 bases at J, with 19 bases in the middle. The CDR3 spans 19 residues. CDR1 TSWWSYY and CDR2 QGS come from the germline V gene. The CDR3 here is CALGGPGELGIWDTRQMFF. CDR3 DNA sequence: TGTGCTCTTGGGGGACCGGGCGAATTGGGGATCTGGGACACCCGACAGATGTTTTTC.

This clone was observed a few times. Only one base separates this from a far larger clonotype, so it likely reflects a read error. This same CDR3 is encoded by further DNA sequences in the sample. The genes are TRDV2 and TRDJ1; 12 nucleotides agree with TRDD3. V gave up 0 bases and J gave up 3 bases; unmatched junction bases: 10. Germline-derived CDR1 and CDR2 are GEAIGNYY and EKD. The CDR3 contains 18 residues. The CDR3 reads CACDTIILGDTRSDKLIF. In DNA form, the CDR3 reads TGTGCCTGTGACACCATTATTCTGGGGGATACGCGCTCCGATAAACTCATCTTT.

A few counts support this clone. A read error is the likely source, as a far larger clone sits one nucleotide away. This CDR3 is also generated by other DNA sequences in the sample. This chain uses TRDV1 with TRDJ1; D is unclear. Because TCRdb records no J gene, it was assigned here through a match of the DNA to germline. The CDR3 covers 15 residues. CDR1 and CDR2 (germline): TSWWSYY, QGS. Deletions cut 5 bases from V and 5 bases from J, with 18 bases between. The CDR3 loop reads CALGNRVLATDKLIF. The CDR3 nucleotides are TGTGCTCTTGGGAACAGGGTGCTGGCAACTGATAAACTCATCTTT.

A remark on this clone: A far larger clone differs by one base, so this is likely a read error. At the DNA level, this CDR3 is encoded by other sequences in the same sample as well. The chain has TRDV2 and TRDJ1; D uncertain. The J gene, left out of TCRdb, was set here by checking the DNA against germline. Germline CDR1 GEAIGNYY, CDR2 EKD. The CDR3 runs to 14 residues. CDR3 sequence (DNA): TGTGCCTGTGACACCCTCACCGTCACCGACAAACTCATCTTT. This codes for CACDTLTVTDKLIF.

This clone turned up a few times. A far larger clone is just one base off, so this is likely a read error. Other DNA sequences within the sample encode an identical CDR3. This sequence joins TRDV2 and TRDJ1; TRDD3 matches 9 bases. This CDR3 is built from 18 residues. The germline gives CDR1 GEAIGNYY, CDR2 EKD. DNA for the CDR3: TGTGCTTGTGACACCGTTGTACCTGGGGGATCCATCACCGATAAACTCATCTTT. It is translated as CACDTVVPGGSITDKLIF.

About this clone: A far larger clone lies a single base away; this is likely a read error. Other DNA sequences in this specimen translate into the identical CDR3. This chain links TRDV1 with TRDJ1; D is unresolved. V lost 2 bases and J 8 bases, leaving 24 bases between the germline ends. CDR3 length: 17 amino acids. CDR1 and CDR2 (germline): TSWWSYY, QGS. The CDR3 DNA reads TGTGCTCTTGGGGAAATTACGGCCTTTACTGTATTGTACAAACTCATCTTT. It is translated as CALGEITAFTVLYKLIF.

This clone was seen ten or more times. CDR3 in DNA: TGTGCTCTTGTGAACCCCCGACCATCCCAGAGGTCCATGGGGGGCACCGATAAACTCATCTTT. It translates to CALVNPRPSQRSMGGTDKLIF. The J gene is TRDJ1, the V gene TRDV1, with D tentatively TRDD3 (6 bases). Germline-derived CDR1 and CDR2 are TSWWSYY and QGS. V lost 7 bases and J lost 1, with 34 bases in between. This CDR3 spans 21 amino acids.

There are many counts of this clone. The chain carries TRDV2 and TRDJ1; TRDD3 aligns across 7 bases. From germline, CDR1 is GEAIGNYY and CDR2 EKD. V was clipped by 0 bases and J by 1 base; unmatched bases: 13. The CDR3 length is 18 residues. The CDR3 reads CACDTVGAGGQGTDKLIF. CDR3 in DNA: TGTGCCTGTGACACCGTTGGGGCTGGGGGCCAAGGCACCGATAAACTCATCTTT.

A note on this clone: The mismatch at residue 11 between this DNA's translation and the TCRdb protein of a much larger clone likely reflects a read error; the protein shown is translated from the DNA. The CDR3 DNA follows: TGTGCCTGTGACGGGGTGGGATCACGCGATGAACTCATCTTT. Translating gives CACDGVGSRDELIF. The V and J genes are TRDV2 and TRDJ1; D possibly corresponds to TRDD3 (5 bases). The J gene was not available in TCRdb and was assigned here by matching the DNA to germline segments. The CDR3 consists of 14 residues. Per germline, CDR1 GEAIGNYY and CDR2 EKD.

In regard to this clone: This likely came from a read error, as a far larger clone is one base away. The sample holds other DNA sequences that translate to the same CDR3. The chain couples TRDV1 to TRDJ1; D assignment may be TRDD2 or TRDD3 (6 bases each). The J gene is not listed in TCRdb, so it was assigned here from a DNA match to germline. The CDR3 totals 24 residues. Trimming removed 6 bases from V and 0 bases from J, with 41 bases in between. Germline assignment: CDR1 TSWWSYY and CDR2 QGS. CDR3: CALGETGLPKRGGDPPINTDKLIF. For the CDR3, the DNA is TGTGCTCTTGGAGAAACGGGCCTTCCCAAACGTGGAGGGGATCCACCCATAAACACCGATAAACTCATCTTT.

A note on this clone: The protein recorded in TCRdb matches a much larger clone and deviates from this DNA's translation at residue 9, suggesting a read error; the protein here is obtained by translating the DNA. The V gene is TRDV1, the J gene TRDJ1; possibly TRDD2 or TRDD3 for D (5 bases each). The CDR3 spans 19 residues. Germline V CDR1 and CDR2: TSWWSYY, QGS. Trimming stripped 0 bases from V and 4 bases from J, with 24 bases between. The CDR3 nucleotides read TGTGCTCTTGGGGAACTACTCCTAGATCCCTCGGGGAGGCGCGATAAACTCATCTTT. Translated: CALGELLLDPSGRRDKLIF.

In regard to this clone: The TCRdb protein, from a much larger clone, departs from this DNA's translation at residue 11, likely by read error; the protein shown derives from the DNA. The J gene is TRDJ1, the V gene TRDV1; TRDD3 is a possible D gene (6 bases). The CDR3 has 15 residues. Germline values: CDR1 TSWWSYY, CDR2 QGS. This CDR3 reads CALGEVEDTTAKLIF. CDR3 sequence (DNA): TGTGCTCTTGGGGAAGTAGAGGATACAACCGCTAAACTCATCTTT.